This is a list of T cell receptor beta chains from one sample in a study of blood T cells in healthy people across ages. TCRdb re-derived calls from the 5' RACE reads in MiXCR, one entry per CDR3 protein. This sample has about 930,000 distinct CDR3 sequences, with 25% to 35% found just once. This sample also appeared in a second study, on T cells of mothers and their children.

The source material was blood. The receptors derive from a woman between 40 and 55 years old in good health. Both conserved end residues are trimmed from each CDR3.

ASSRGMQGNEQF	TRBJ2-1	TRBV28
AGSEGLRVKETQY	TRBJ2-5	TRBV6-1
ASSLGQGAFGGYT	TRBJ1-2	TRBV7-9
ASSSTTGGSNSPLH	TRBJ1-6	TRBV7-9
ASSLGADEQF	TRBJ2-1	TRBV7-9
ASSLSGFGSTDTQY	TRBJ2-3	TRBV27
ASSPTPSGRDTQY	TRBJ2-3	TRBV9
TSRPGGHKSNEQF	TRBJ2-1	TRBV7-2
SVSGTSGGPYNEQF	TRBJ2-1	TRBV20-1
ASSFTGLDNSPLH	TRBJ1-6	TRBV7-6
ASSQDRATEAF	TRBJ1-1	TRBV18
ASSSDEAYEQY	TRBJ2-7	TRBV7-8
AITLDRASYDYT	TRBJ1-2	TRBV10-3
ASNWGTRRGSYEQY	TRBJ2-7	TRBV5-1